The TCR beta chain described here comes from a study of blood T cell repertoires in COVID-19. Study as a whole: Samples representing acute and convalescent COVID-19 were sourced from the United States, Italy and Spain. T cells, B-cell-depleted T cells, or PBMCs supplied cDNA or gDNA.

Methods used by the authors: Nucleated cell number was recorded as an estimate derived from reference gene primer amplification. The protocol was immunoSEQ multiplex PCR, while the TCRdb copy is restricted to in-frame clones and leaves out a portion. The V and J calls and clone size were taken over from that table, and D and trimming were inferred from the DNA. The data contain some 210,000 clones, about 93% of them singletons. Trimming stripped 3 bases from V and 6 bases from J, with 8 bases between. The length of the CDR3 is 11 residues. The germline V gene encodes CDR1 DFQATT and CDR2 SNEGSKA (reference sequence). Seattle-derived patients entered the study during active infection and were followed longitudinally.

The material sequenced was peripheral blood. The sequence derives from a man aged 55 to 70 with COVID-19, enrolled during active disease. The V and J genes are TRBV20-1 and TRBJ1-2, with a possible D match to TRBD1 (5 bases). The CDR3 region has the DNA TGCAGTGCTAGGACAGTTAATGGCTACACCTTC. This codes for CSARTVNGYTF.